This TCR beta chain was documented in a study of cytomegalovirus exposure and HLA in healthy donors. CDR3 length: 13 amino acids. Trimming shortened V by 4 bases and J by 4 bases, and 11 bases separated the two germline ends. Germline lookup yields CDR1 SGHRS and CDR2 YFSETQ. As to this clone: Its antigen is unknown.

Use of 60 Vbeta and 13 Jbeta primers characterized the PCR. Authors' analysis steps: Later, an analysis found some 80 million unique TCR beta chains, and roughly 9.9 million of these were shared. Clones were read by immunoSEQ multiplex PCR, and TCRdb kept only the in-frame ones, dropping some. D and trimming were read from the DNA, whereas the V and J calls and clone size are those reported in that table. The profile covers 120,000 to 150,000 clones, with 60% to 80% appearing a single time and 3% to 3.5% taken by the ten largest. Study-level points and caveats: A later analysis linked a missense DCLRE1C variant to TCR beta V- and J-gene trimming. A later analysis found TCR association rates differed by HLA locus, highest for DRB1 and lowest for HLA-C. Further analysis, carried out later, found HLA-associated TCR beta chains more clonally expanded than equally common other chains.

V is TRBV5-1 and J is TRBJ1-2; no clear D gene. The sequence was obtained from a man aged 40-50 years in good health and CMV-seronegative. What was sequenced was PBMCs. CDR3 sequence reads: CASSPEAGYGYTF. The CDR3 DNA reads as TGCGCCAGCAGCCCAGAGGCCGGCTATGGCTACACCTTC. Using reference TRBV5-1 and TRBJ1-2 for the parts outside the CDR3, the full variable domain is KAGVTQTPRYLIKTRGQQVTLSCSPISGHRSVSWYQQTPGQGLQFLFEYFSETQRNKGNFPGRFSGRQFSNSRSEMNVSTLELGDSALYLCASSPEAGYGYTFGSGTRLTVV.